The 32 T cell receptor beta chains presented below share a single source sample, sequenced in a study of PD-L1 blockade in urothelial cancer. Profiled with immunoSEQ multiplex PCR; TCRdb holds only in-frame clones, not every one. The data contain just over 50,000 clones, roughly 86% of them singletons. The source was PBMCs, collected around atezolizumab (anti-PD-L1) treatment. The receptors derive from a man aged 55 to 69 with urothelial cancer.

The genes are TRBV29-1 and TRBJ2-1; possible D gene TRBD2, 6 bases. V gave up 1 base and J gave up 10 bases, with 14 bases separating them. Germline values: CDR1 SQVTM, CDR2 ANQGSEA. The CDR3 is made up of 13 amino acids. The CDR3 DNA reads TGCAGCGTTGAAGTCGGTGCGGGAAGGGAGCAGTTCTTC. Amino acid sequence: CSVEVGAGREQFF.

The genes are TRBV15 and TRBJ2-1; D might be TRBD1 (5 bases). The CDR3 extends over 17 amino acids. The V gene lost 0 bases and the J gene lost 12 bases, with 24 bases spanning the gap. CDR1 is LNHNV, CDR2 YYDKDF, per germline (reference sequence). CDR3 loop: CATSRDRPGPFAFGQFF. The CDR3 nucleotides read TGTGCCACCAGCAGAGATAGGCCAGGGCCTTTTGCTTTTGGGCAGTTCTTC.

V usage is TRBV27 and J usage is TRBJ1-6, with no clear D. V dropped 8 bases and J dropped 10 bases, with 3 bases sitting between them. This CDR3 has 9 residues. The germline V gene has CDR1 MNHEY and CDR2 SMNVEV (reference sequence). The CDR3 nucleotides are TGTGCCAGCGGCTCACCCCTCCACTTT. Its protein is CASGSPLHF.

The V and J genes are TRBV7-9 and TRBJ2-7; 8 bases fit TRBD1. The CDR3 is made up of 16 amino acids. The J segment lost 1 base and the V segment lost 1 base, leaving 6 bases of the junction unmatched. Germline loops: CDR1 SEHNR, CDR2 FQNEAQ (reference sequence). As DNA, the CDR3 is TGTGCCAGCAGCTTAGTGGGACAGGCTCCGTCCTACGAGCAGTACTTC. It yields the protein CASSLVGQAPSYEQYF.

V is TRBV5-1 and J is TRBJ2-7; no clear D gene. Germline V gene lookup returns CDR1 SGHRS and CDR2 YFSETQ. V was trimmed by 2 bases and J by 2 bases, leaving 11 bases between them. CDR3 size: 14 residues. For the CDR3, the DNA is TGCGCCAGCAGCTTATTTGCGTCGACCTACGAGCAGTACTTC. Translation gives CASSLFASTYEQYF.

The CDR3 DNA is TGTGCCAGCAGCTGGACGGGACAGGGTCACTTCAATGAGCAGTTCTTC. Translation: CASSWTGQGHFNEQFF. The rearrangement uses TRBV5-4 and TRBJ2-1, with 9 bases lining up with TRBD1. The germline V gene encodes CDR1 SGHNT and CDR2 YYREEE (reference sequence). CDR3 length: 16 residues. Losses at the gene ends were 3 bases for V and 6 bases for J; bases not matched to a gene: 10.

The chain carries TRBV7-2 and TRBJ2-7; TRBD1 matches 8 bases. The CDR3 spans 15 residues. Trimming took 1 base from V and 5 from J; bases not matched to a gene: 7. Germline-derived CDR1 and CDR2 are SGHTA and FQGNSA. The CDR3 DNA reads TGTGCCAGCAGCTTAGGGACAGGGAGTTGGAACGAGCAGTACTTC. Residues: CASSLGTGSWNEQYF.

V gene TRBV6-5 combines with J gene TRBJ1-2, with D hard to call. Germline V lookup: CDR1 MNHEY, CDR2 SVGAGI. The CDR3 extends over 16 amino acids. V lost 2 bases to trimming and J lost 0 bases, with 13 bases between them. The CDR3 spells CASSYTAKITNYGYTF. The CDR3 DNA reads TGTGCCAGCAGTTACACAGCTAAAATTACTAACTATGGCTACACCTTC.

The chain joins TRBV5-1 to TRBJ2-1; 8 positions agree with TRBD1. Germline lookup yields CDR1 SGHRS and CDR2 YFSETQ. The length of the CDR3 is 17 residues. J was trimmed by 5 bases and V by 2 bases; bases with no gene match: 12. The CDR3 protein is CASSLTLVGTGHNEQFF. The CDR3 DNA follows: TGCGCCAGCAGCTTAACCCTGGTTGGGACAGGTCACAATGAGCAGTTCTTC.

This chain links TRBV5-1 with TRBJ2-1; 9 bases align to TRBD2. Germline assignment: CDR1 SGHRS and CDR2 YFSETQ. Trimming cost V 0 bases and J 7 bases; bases outside gene matches: 8. The CDR3 is made up of 16 amino acids. The DNA for the CDR3 is TGCGCCAGCAGCTTGGCGGCGCGGGAGGGCGTAAATGAGCAGTTCTTC. This sequence encodes CASSLAAREGVNEQFF. The full variable domain, completed using reference TRBV5-1 and TRBJ2-1, is KAGVTQTPRYLIKTRGQQVTLSCSPISGHRSVSWYQQTPGQGLQFLFEYFSETQRNKGNFPGRFSGRQFSNSRSEMNVSTLELGDSALYLCASSLAAREGVNEQFFGPGTRLTVL.

This sequence joins TRBV5-4 and TRBJ2-1, with 8 bases aligning to TRBD2. CDR3 length: 15 residues. V trimming: 6 bases; J trimming: 6 bases; junction bases outside the gene matches: 11. Germline V gives CDR1 SGHNT, CDR2 YYREEE (reference sequence). CDR3 in DNA: TGTGCCAGCAAAATACTAGCGGCGTCTGCCAATGAGCAGTTCTTC. As protein: CASKILAASANEQFF.

The chain uses TRBV18 and TRBJ1-2; TRBD1 matches at 7 bases. Germline-derived CDR1 and CDR2 are KGHSH and LQKENI. The J segment lost 8 bases and the V segment lost 4 bases, leaving 7 bases of the junction unmatched. CDR3 length: 13 residues. The CDR3 DNA reads as TGTGCCAGCTCACAGACAGGGACGGACGGCTACACCTTC. Translated: CASSQTGTDGYTF.

The chain employs TRBV5-4 and TRBJ1-2, with 7 bases fitting TRBD1. V shed 2 bases and J 8 bases; nucleotides not matched to a gene: 9. This CDR3 contains 14 residues. Germline V gives CDR1 SGHNT, CDR2 YYREEE (reference sequence). The CDR3 spells CASSFLGGPRGYTF. CDR3 nucleotides: TGTGCCAGCAGCTTCTTAGGGGGCCCTAGGGGCTACACCTTC.

The V call is TRBV2, the J call TRBJ1-2; 11 bases line up with TRBD1. This CDR3 has 16 amino acids. J was trimmed by 0 bases and V by 6 bases; bases with no gene match: 6. Germline V gives CDR1 SNHLY, CDR2 FYNNEI. The chain's CDR3 is CASRDRGRAPNYGYTF. CDR3 nucleotide sequence: TGTGCCAGCAGGGACAGGGGGCGTGCGCCTAACTATGGCTACACCTTC.

The chain links TRBV2 to TRBJ2-7; 14 nucleotides match TRBD2. V was pared by 9 bases and J by 5 bases, with 3 bases of the junction left unmatched. CDR1 and CDR2 (germline): SNHLY, FYNNEI. There are 13 residues in the CDR3. Here the CDR3 DNA reads TGTGCCAGGGGGGGACTAGCGGGAGACGAGCAGTACTTC. Translation: CARGGLAGDEQYF.

The chain couples TRBV9 to TRBJ1-5; D possibly corresponds to TRBD1 (5 bases). This CDR3 has 15 residues. Germline CDR1 SGDLS, CDR2 YYNGEE. Trimming took off 4 bases at V and 0 bases at J, with 11 bases between the two ends. The CDR3 is CASSPRGDSNQPQHF. Written as DNA, the CDR3 is TGTGCCAGCAGCCCAAGGGGTGATAGCAATCAGCCCCAGCATTTT.

The chain's CDR3 is CASSLTGGGYNEQFF. CDR3 bases: TGTGCCAGCAGCTTAACGGGGGGAGGGTACAATGAGCAGTTCTTC. The chain recombines TRBV7-3 with TRBJ2-1, with 7 bases identical to TRBD2. The CDR3 spans 15 residues. CDR1 is SGHTA and CDR2 is FQGTGA in the germline V gene. J was trimmed by 4 bases and V by 0 bases; bases with no gene match: 3.

This clone was counted a single time. V usage is TRBV4-1 and J usage is TRBJ1-1; tentative D call: TRBD1 (5 bases). V was shortened by 3 bases and J by 3 bases, with 23 bases between the two germline ends. CDR1 MGHRA and CDR2 YSYEKL come from the germline V gene. CDR3 length equals 18 residues. CDR3 coding DNA: TGCGCCAGCAGCCAGAAACGACTCCGAAGATTGGGGCACACTGAAGCTTTCTTT. Translating it yields CASSQKRLRRLGHTEAFF.

The V and J genes are TRBV5-4 and TRBJ2-5, with TRBD1 as a possible D gene (6 bases). V shed 4 bases and J shed 2 bases, with 12 bases lying between them. The CDR3 contains 14 residues. Germline assignment: CDR1 SGHNT and CDR2 YYREEE (reference sequence). CDR3 region: CASSPRTVQETQYF. In DNA form, the CDR3 reads TGTGCCAGCAGCCCGAGGACAGTTCAAGAGACCCAGTACTTC.

This clone was recorded only once. CDR3 protein: CASSFSVYGYTF. In DNA form, the CDR3 reads TGTGCCAGCAGTTTCAGCGTCTATGGCTACACCTTC. The chain links TRBV28 to TRBJ1-2; D ambiguous. Germline lookup yields CDR1 MDHEN and CDR2 SYDVKM. Trimming cost V 3 bases and J 4 bases, with 6 bases left between them. The CDR3 is 12 amino acids.

V is TRBV29-1 and J is TRBJ2-7, with TRBD1 as a possible D gene (6 bases). The CDR3 contains 13 residues. Germline loops: CDR1 SQVTM, CDR2 ANQGSEA. V was cut by 4 bases and J by 5 bases, with 15 bases left in between. The CDR3 region has the DNA TGCAGCGTTGTCGGCCAGGGGAGTAACGAGCAGTACTTC. This sequence encodes CSVVGQGSNEQYF.

The chain recombines TRBV6-6 with TRBJ1-1, with D hard to call. Trimming took 10 bases from V and 6 from J, leaving 18 bases between them. The CDR3 is 13 residues long. Germline CDR1 MNHNY, CDR2 SVGAGI (reference sequence). In DNA form, the CDR3 reads TGTGCCACTAACTCCGCCTATAACCCTGAAGCTTTCTTT. This sequence encodes CATNSAYNPEAFF.

J is TRBJ1-3 and V is TRBV7-9, with D possibly being TRBD1 (5 bases). Germline V CDR1 and CDR2: SEHNR, FQNEAQ (reference sequence). The V end lost 7 bases, the J end lost 0 bases, and 16 bases lay between the germline ends. The CDR3 has 16 residues. In DNA, the CDR3 is TGTGCCAGCACTTTATGGTCAGGGCTCTCTGGAAACACCATATATTTT. Amino acids: CASTLWSGLSGNTIYF.

V and J are TRBV28 and TRBJ2-3; weak D call: TRBD2 (6 bases). This CDR3 is 14 amino acids long. Germline V gene data show CDR1 as MDHEN and CDR2 as SYDVKM. V lost 3 bases and J lost 5, with 12 bases in between. The DNA for the CDR3 is TGTGCCAGCAGTTTCGGAGGGGAGGTAGATACGCAGTATTTT. Amino acids: CASSFGGEVDTQYF. The variable domain in full, with the rest retrieved from reference TRBV28 and TRBJ2-3, is DVKVTQSSRYLVKRTGEKVFLECVQDMDHENMFWYRQDPGLGLRLIYFSYDVKMKEKGDIPEGYSVSREKKERFSLILESASTNQTSMYLCASSFGGEVDTQYFGPGTRLTVL.

J is TRBJ2-1 and V is TRBV11-3; no definite D call. CDR1 and CDR2 from the germline V gene are SGHNT and YENEEA. This CDR3 is 15 amino acids long. The ends were cut back, 2 bases at V and 1 base at J, with 9 bases in the middle. CDR3 in DNA: TGTGCCAGCAGCTTATCAGGCTTATCCTACAATGAGCAGTTCTTC. This translates into CASSLSGLSYNEQFF.

This clone appeared a single time. The chain combines TRBV29-1 with TRBJ2-1, with 9 bases fitting TRBD2. Germline V gene data show CDR1 as SQVTM and CDR2 as ANQGSEA. J lost 6 bases, V lost 4 bases, and 4 bases had no gene match. This CDR3 region has 13 residues. CDR3 coding DNA: TGCAGCGTTGGGCGGGGGGGTATCAATGAGCAGTTCTTC. It yields the protein CSVGRGGINEQFF.

The gene calls are TRBV2 and TRBJ2-7, with TRBD1 identical over 8 bases. Germline lookup yields CDR1 SNHLY and CDR2 FYNNEI. The CDR3 is made up of 13 amino acids. V shed 6 bases and J 4 bases; nucleotides not matched to a gene: 5. Here the CDR3 DNA reads TGTGCCAGCAGAGGGACAGGTAATTACGAGCAGTACTTC. As protein: CASRGTGNYEQYF.

Here the CDR3 reads CASSLDRPTNRGSGAFF. The CDR3 DNA reads TGTGCCAGCAGCTTAGATCGGCCTACTAACAGGGGATCGGGAGCTTTCTTT. This chain uses TRBV11-2 with TRBJ1-1; 7 nucleotides line up with TRBD1. J lost 10 bases, V lost 0 bases, and 17 bases had no gene match. The CDR3 totals 17 residues. Germline CDR1 SGHAT, CDR2 FQNNGV.

V is TRBV6-5 and J is TRBJ1-4; D is perhaps TRBD1 (5 bases). This CDR3 has 15 residues. Germline lookup yields CDR1 MNHEY and CDR2 SVGAGI. Deletions cut 6 bases from V and 4 bases from J, with 15 bases between. In nucleotides, the CDR3 is TGTGCCAGCAGCCTACGGCCGGGGGGTAATGAAAAACTGTTTTTT. It specifies CASSLRPGGNEKLFF.

The rearrangement joins TRBV7-3 to TRBJ2-5; 9 bases align to TRBD2. In germline, CDR1 is SGHTA, CDR2 FQGTGA. V lost 5 bases and J lost 0; bases outside the gene matches: 4. The CDR3 has 15 residues. The CDR3 protein is CASSHSGSDQETQYF. For the CDR3, the DNA is TGTGCCAGCAGCCATAGCGGGAGTGACCAAGAGACCCAGTACTTC.

This clone was detected only once. The DNA of the CDR3 is TGTGCCAGTAGTATTAGGCGGGGGGGAGAGCAGTTCTTC. Translation: CASSIRRGGEQFF. The chain is built from TRBV19 and TRBJ2-1; 9 nucleotides align to TRBD2. J lost 10 bases, V lost 3 bases, and 4 bases had no gene match. The germline V gene encodes CDR1 LNHDA and CDR2 SQIVND (reference sequence). The CDR3 is 13 residues long.

The chain is built from TRBV7-3 and TRBJ2-1; 16 bases match TRBD2. V lost 6 bases to trimming and J lost 4 bases; unmatched junction nucleotides: 6. This CDR3 comprises 17 residues. From germline, CDR1 is SGHTA and CDR2 FQGTGA. CDR3 coding DNA: TGTGCCAGCAGTGGGACTAGCGGGGGGGCCCGATACAATGAGCAGTTCTTC. Translating it yields CASSGTSGGARYNEQFF.